This T cell receptor beta chain was captured by sequencing in a study of cytomegalovirus exposure and HLA in healthy donors. Study-wide context: Earlier, 150 million to 200 million T cells were analyzed, and some 120 million unique TCR beta sequences were found among them.

Primers: 60 Vbeta forward and 13 Jbeta reverse. Original processing notes: Unique TCR beta chains numbered approximately 76 million in a later analysis, with around 10 million shared. The protocol was immunoSEQ multiplex PCR, while the TCRdb copy is restricted to in-frame clones and leaves out a portion. V, J and clone size are taken as reported in that table, and D and trimming were inferred from the DNA itself. The data contain approximately 140,000 clones, about 80% of them singletons. General observations from the study: A missense variant in DCLRE1C was later tied to TCR beta V- and J-gene trimming.

A word on this clone: Its target is not known.

The germline V gene has CDR1 SGHTA and CDR2 FQGNSA. This CDR3 has 15 amino acids. J was trimmed by 2 bases and V by 4 bases; bases with no gene match: 2. V gene TRBV7-2 combines with J gene TRBJ2-5; TRBD2 matches at 12 bases. Sequences were obtained from PBMCs. This TCR derives from a male donor in good health and CMV-seropositive. The DNA of the CDR3 is TGTGCCAGCAGCTGGACTAGCGGGAATCAAGAGACCCAGTACTTC. As protein: CASSWTSGNQETQYF.